The sequence of this TCR beta chain was determined in a study of T cells in Graves' hyperthyroidism and ophthalmopathy. Study-wide results and limits: Ophthalmopathy was predicted by the model a median of roughly 6.6 months ahead of onset.

This clonotype was found many times. Its antigen is as yet unknown. Orbital computed tomography, thyroid ultrasound, serum thyroxine and TRAb, and clinical symptoms together informed the diagnoses. The germline gives CDR1 LGHDT, CDR2 YNNKEL (reference sequence). The V gene lost 2 bases and the J gene lost 3 bases, with 11 bases spanning the gap. The CDR3 totals 15 residues. Amplification targeted TCR beta CDR3 regions from RNA transcripts. First-round RT-PCR targeting the TCR CDR3 was performed with the HTBI primer set. TCRdb used MiXCR to reprocess the multiplex PCR reads, holding one entry per CDR3 protein. The sample consists of 500,000 to 700,000 distinct CDR3 sequences, 16% of them appearing once.

Sequences were obtained from blood. This chain links TRBV3-1 with TRBJ2-1; a weak D match, TRBD2 (5 bases). The receptor comes from a woman under 30 with Graves' hyperthyroidism. CDR3 sequence: CASSQIESGYNEQFF. The CDR3 DNA sequence: TGTGCCAGCAGCCAAATAGAGAGCGGCTACAATGAGCAGTTCTTC.